This T cell receptor beta chain was captured in a study of blood T cell repertoires in COVID-19 (TCRdb year 2020). Turning to the overall study: Collaborator samples came from the United States, Italy and Spain and covered acute and convalescent phases of COVID-19. The prospective study material was composed of cDNA or gDNA derived from T cells, B-cell-depleted T cells, or PBMCs. Subjects who had been exposed to COVID-19, were actively infected with it, or had recovered from it provided the deeply sampled blood TCRbeta repertoires that made up the dataset. The repertoires were made available in a free public database intended to serve as a resource for research on the immune response to SARS-CoV-2. The samples were drawn from two sources: the first 160 participants of the ongoing ImmuneRACE study, and fewer than 1,500 subjects contributed by 6 global collaborators. Sample metadata almost always included a de-identified subject ID, COVID-19 status, age in years and sex. Where HLA class I and class II types were available, the types were taken from metadata supplied by the sample provider, not from assay-based typing.

Trimming takes 0 bases from V and 0 bases from J, and the germline ends sit 9 bases apart. The CDR3 numbers 16 residues from cysteine through phenylalanine. Only CDR3 DNA remains: 48 bases, in frame from the first base. From a lookup of the germline V gene (reference sequence), CDR1 and CDR2 are MNHEY and SMNVEV. With respect to this clone: The antigen it binds to is not known. No base qualities exist here, and no much larger clone lies one base off it.

One collaborating source in Seattle enrolled patients while the patients were actively infected and followed the patients over time throughout the course of disease. Whole blood was collected in K2EDTA tubes by collaborating institutions according to the institutions' own protocols. For TCRbeta analysis, collaborators shipped samples in one of three forms: frozen whole blood, isolated PBMCs, or DNA extracted from either of those sample types. What the research found in general, with its limitations: Clinical and demographic metadata were provided uncurated, with the amount varying by source and participant.

TCRbeta CDR3 regions were amplified from genomic DNA using the immunoSEQ Assay, a bias-controlled multiplex PCR. Processing in the source paper ran as follows. Within the assay, amplification of reference gene primers was used to estimate how many nucleated cells each sample contained. To quantify the absolute abundance of each unique TCRbeta CDR3 rearrangement, sequence reads were collapsed and filtered. For each sample, productive Simpson clonality was calculated as the square root of Simpson's diversity index over productive rearrangements. TCRdb took this table from immuneACCESS and kept in-frame rearrangements with V and J called. Such tables lack part of the clones; where checked against another copy, unresolved V genes explain under half of the gap, and the rest is unexplained. That table gives V, J and clone size, and the DNA gave D and trimming. The sample table contains some 140,000 clones; only one count was recorded for around 83% of them. About 12% of the sample comes from the top ten.

The sequencing input was peripheral blood. The sequence derives from a woman aged 55 to 70 with COVID-19, enrolled during active disease. The rearrangement joined TRBV27 to TRBJ1-5; the D gene identity is not certain. The sequence in DNA is TGTGCCAGCAGTTTATCGGGGAGCTTTAGCAATCAGCCCCAGCATTTT. This yields the protein CASSLSGSFSNQPQHF.